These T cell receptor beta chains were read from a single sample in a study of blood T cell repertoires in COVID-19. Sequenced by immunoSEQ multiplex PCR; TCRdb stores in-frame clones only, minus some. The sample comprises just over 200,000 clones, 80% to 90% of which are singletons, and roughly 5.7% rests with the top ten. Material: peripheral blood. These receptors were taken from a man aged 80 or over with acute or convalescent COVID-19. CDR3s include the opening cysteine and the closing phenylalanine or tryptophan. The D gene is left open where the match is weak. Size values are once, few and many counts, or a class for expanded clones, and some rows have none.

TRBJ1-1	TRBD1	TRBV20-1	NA	CSASRDRGNTEAFF	TGCAGTGCTAGTAGGGACAGGGGCAACACTGAAGCTTTCTTT
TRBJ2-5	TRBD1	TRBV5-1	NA	CASSVGTGKETQYF	TGCGCCAGCAGCGTAGGGACAGGAAAAGAGACCCAGTACTTC
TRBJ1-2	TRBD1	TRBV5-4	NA	CASSRTGGNYGYTF	TGTGCCAGCAGCCGTACAGGGGGCAACTATGGCTACACCTTC
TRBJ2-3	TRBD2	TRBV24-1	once	CATSDLPGLAGGQGGTDTQYF	TGTGCCACCAGTGATTTGCCCGGACTAGCGGGAGGACAAGGAGGCACAGATACGCAGTATTTT
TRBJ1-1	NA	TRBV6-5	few	CASTPPGDTEAFF	TGTGCCAGCACCCCCCCCGGGGACACTGAAGCTTTCTTT
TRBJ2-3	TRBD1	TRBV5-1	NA	CASSGGTGGPDTQYF	TGCGCCAGCAGCGGCGGGACAGGGGGCCCAGATACGCAGTATTTT
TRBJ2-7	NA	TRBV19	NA	CASSSRNYEQYF	TGTGCCAGTAGTAGCAGAAACTACGAGCAGTACTTC
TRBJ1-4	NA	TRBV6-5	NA	CASSYPTSTNEKLFF	TGTGCCAGCAGTTACCCGACAAGTACTAATGAAAAACTGTTTTTT
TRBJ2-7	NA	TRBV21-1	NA	CASSKAGTYEQYF	TGTGCCAGCAGCAAGGCAGGGACCTACGAGCAGTACTTC
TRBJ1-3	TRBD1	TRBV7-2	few	CASSSQGAAGNTIYF	TGTGCCAGCAGCTCCCAGGGGGCGGCCGGAAACACCATATATTTT
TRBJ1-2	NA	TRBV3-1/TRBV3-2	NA	CASSRGQTTNYGYTF	TGTGCCAGCAGCCGCGGACAGACAACTAACTATGGCTACACCTTC
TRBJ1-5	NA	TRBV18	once	CASSPIPRQLSNQPQHF	TGTGCCAGCTCACCAATCCCCAGACAGCTTAGCAATCAGCCCCAGCATTTT
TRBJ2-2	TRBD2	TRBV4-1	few	CASSQDLTSGRNGELFF	TGCGCCAGCAGCCAAGATCTGACTAGCGGGAGGAACGGGGAGCTGTTTTTT
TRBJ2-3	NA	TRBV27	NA	CASSLLSTDTQYF	TGTGCCAGCAGTCTCCTCAGCACAGATACGCAGTATTTT
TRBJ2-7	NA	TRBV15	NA	CATSTPAGTGSYEQYF	TGTGCCACCAGCACCCCGGCAGGCACAGGGTCTTACGAGCAGTACTTC
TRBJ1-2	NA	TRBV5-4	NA	CASSITSPPFYGYTF	TGTGCCAGCAGCATCACTTCACCCCCTTTCTATGGCTACACCTTC
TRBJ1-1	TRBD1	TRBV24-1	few	CATSDSGTANTEAFF	TGTGCCACCAGTGACTCCGGGACAGCGAACACTGAAGCTTTCTTT
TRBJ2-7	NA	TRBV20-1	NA	CSAMTNYEQYF	TGCAGTGCGATGACTAACTACGAGCAGTACTTC
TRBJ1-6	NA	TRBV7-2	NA	CASSPLTGSPNSPLHF	TGTGCCAGCAGCCCCTTGACAGGCAGCCCAAATTCACCCCTCCACTTT
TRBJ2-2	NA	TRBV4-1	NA	CAGRASPTDTGELFF	TGCGCCGGACGGGCTAGCCCTACCGACACCGGGGAGCTGTTTTTT
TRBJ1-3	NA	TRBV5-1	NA	CASSWAEGASGNTIYF	TGCGCCAGCAGTTGGGCGGAAGGGGCATCCGGAAACACCATATATTTT